Sequencing of this TCR beta chain was carried out in a study of T-cell memory formation after mild COVID-19. TCRdb reprocessed the 5' RACE reads with MiXCR, giving one entry per CDR3 protein. The sample includes just under 550,000 distinct CDR3 sequences, 20% of them seen just once. What was sequenced was PBMCs or a T cell subset sorted from them (not recorded which). The receptor's source is an adult woman who had mild COVID-19 (a few samples of this study predate the infection). Cell type and time point are not known.

CDR3 in DNA: TGTGCCAGCAGCACCTCAGCCGGGACACCCACAGATACGCAGTATTTT. Translating it yields CASSTSAGTPTDTQYF. The chain recombines TRBV7-9 with TRBJ2-3; possible D gene TRBD1, 6 bases. Trimming took 5 bases from V and 2 from J, leaving 17 bases between them. The CDR3 is made up of 16 amino acids. CDR1 and CDR2 from the germline V gene are SEHNR and FQNEAQ (reference sequence).